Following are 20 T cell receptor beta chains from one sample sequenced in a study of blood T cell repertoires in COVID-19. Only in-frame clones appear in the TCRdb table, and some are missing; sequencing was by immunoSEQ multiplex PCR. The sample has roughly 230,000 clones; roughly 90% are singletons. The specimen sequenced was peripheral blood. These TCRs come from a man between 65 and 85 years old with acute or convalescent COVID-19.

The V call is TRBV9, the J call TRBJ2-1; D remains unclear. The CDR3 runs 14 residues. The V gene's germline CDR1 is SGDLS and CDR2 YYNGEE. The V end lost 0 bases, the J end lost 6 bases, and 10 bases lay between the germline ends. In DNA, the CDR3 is TGTGCCAGCAGCGTAGGGGCCCTGGGCAATGAGCAGTTCTTC. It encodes CASSVGALGNEQFF.

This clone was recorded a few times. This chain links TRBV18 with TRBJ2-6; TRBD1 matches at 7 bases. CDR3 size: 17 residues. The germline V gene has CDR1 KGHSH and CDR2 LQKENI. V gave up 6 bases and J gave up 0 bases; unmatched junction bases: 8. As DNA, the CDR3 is TGTGCCAGCTCGTGGGGACAGACTAACTCTGGGGCCAACGTCCTGACTTTC. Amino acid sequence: CASSWGQTNSGANVLTF.

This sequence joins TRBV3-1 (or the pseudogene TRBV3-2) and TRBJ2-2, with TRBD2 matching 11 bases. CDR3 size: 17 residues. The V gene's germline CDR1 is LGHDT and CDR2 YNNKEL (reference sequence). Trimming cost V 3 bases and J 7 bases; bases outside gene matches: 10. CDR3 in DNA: TGTGCCAGCAGCCATCACGGGACTAGCGGCCGGGGCGGGGAGCTGTTTTTT. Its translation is CASSHHGTSGRGGELFF.

CDR3 region: CASTPGGTRHNEQFF. DNA of the CDR3: TGTGCCAGCACCCCGGGCGGGACTCGACACAATGAGCAGTTCTTC. This chain uses TRBV2 with TRBJ2-1; TRBD2 is a possible D gene (6 bases). V was trimmed by 7 bases and J by 5 bases, leaving 18 bases between them. Looked up from germline, CDR1 is SNHLY and CDR2 is FYNNEI. CDR3 size: 15 residues.

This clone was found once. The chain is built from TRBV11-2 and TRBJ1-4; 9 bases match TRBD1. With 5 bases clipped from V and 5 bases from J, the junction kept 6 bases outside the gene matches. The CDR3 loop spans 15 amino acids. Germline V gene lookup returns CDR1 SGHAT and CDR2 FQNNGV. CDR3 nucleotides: TGTGCCAGCAGCACGGGACAGGGCAGGAATGAAAAACTGTTTTTT. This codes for CASSTGQGRNEKLFF. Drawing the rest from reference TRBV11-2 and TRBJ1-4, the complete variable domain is EAGVAQSPRYKIIEKRQSVAFWCNPISGHATLYWYQQILGQGPKLLIQFQNNGVVDDSQLPKDRFSAERLKGVDSTLKIQPAKLEDSAVYLCASSTGQGRNEKLFFGSGTQLSVL.

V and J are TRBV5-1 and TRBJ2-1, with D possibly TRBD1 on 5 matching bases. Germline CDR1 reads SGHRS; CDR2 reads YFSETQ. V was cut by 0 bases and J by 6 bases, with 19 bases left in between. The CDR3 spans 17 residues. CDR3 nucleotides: TGCGCCAGCAGCTTGGCCTTAAGTTCGGATAGGGGCAATGAGCAGTTCTTC. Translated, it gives CASSLALSSDRGNEQFF.

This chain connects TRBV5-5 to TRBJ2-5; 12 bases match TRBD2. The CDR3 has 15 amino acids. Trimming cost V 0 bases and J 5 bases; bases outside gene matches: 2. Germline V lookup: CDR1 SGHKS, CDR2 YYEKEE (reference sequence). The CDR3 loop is CASSLASGRAETQYF. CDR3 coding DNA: TGTGCCAGCAGCTTGGCTAGCGGGAGGGCGGAGACCCAGTACTTC. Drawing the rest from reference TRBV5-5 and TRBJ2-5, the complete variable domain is DAGVTQSPTHLIKTRGQQVTLRCSPISGHKSVSWYQQVLGQGPQFIFQYYEKEERGRGNFPDRFSARQFPNYSSELNVNALLLGDSALYLCASSLASGRAETQYFGPGTRLLVL.

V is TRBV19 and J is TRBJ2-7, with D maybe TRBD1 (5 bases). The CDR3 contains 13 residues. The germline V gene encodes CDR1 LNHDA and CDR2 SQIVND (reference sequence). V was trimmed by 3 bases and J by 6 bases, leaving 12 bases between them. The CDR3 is CASSIGPRAEQYF. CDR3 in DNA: TGTGCCAGTAGTATTGGGCCCAGGGCCGAGCAGTACTTC.

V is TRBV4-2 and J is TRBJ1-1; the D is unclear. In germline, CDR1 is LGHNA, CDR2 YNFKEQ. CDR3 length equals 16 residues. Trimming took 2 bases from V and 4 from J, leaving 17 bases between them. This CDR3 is CASSQIQARVRTEAFF. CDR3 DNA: TGTGCCAGCAGCCAAATCCAAGCGAGGGTACGCACTGAAGCTTTCTTT.

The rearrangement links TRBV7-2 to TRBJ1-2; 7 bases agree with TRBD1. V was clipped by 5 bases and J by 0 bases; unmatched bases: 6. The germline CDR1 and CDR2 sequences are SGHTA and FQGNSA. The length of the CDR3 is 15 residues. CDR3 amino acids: CASSPRTGTNYGYTF. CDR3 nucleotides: TGTGCCAGCAGCCCCCGGACAGGTACTAACTATGGCTACACCTTC. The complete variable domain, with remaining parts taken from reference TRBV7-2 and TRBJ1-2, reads GAGVSQSPSNKVTEKGKDVELRCDPISGHTALYWYRQSLGQGLEFLIYFQGNSAPDKSGLPSDRFSAERTGGSVSTLTIQRTQQEDSAVYLCASSPRTGTNYGYTFGSGTRLTVV.

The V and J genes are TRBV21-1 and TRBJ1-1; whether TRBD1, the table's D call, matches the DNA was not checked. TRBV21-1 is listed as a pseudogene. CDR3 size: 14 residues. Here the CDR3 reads CASSAFRGTTEAFF. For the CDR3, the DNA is TGTGCCAGCAGCGCATTCAGGGGAACAACTGAAGCTTTCTTT.

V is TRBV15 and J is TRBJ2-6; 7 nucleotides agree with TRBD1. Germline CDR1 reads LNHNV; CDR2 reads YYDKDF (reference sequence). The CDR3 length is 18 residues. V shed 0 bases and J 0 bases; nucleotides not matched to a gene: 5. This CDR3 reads CATSRDRGPGSGANVLTF. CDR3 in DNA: TGTGCCACCAGCAGAGATAGGGGGCCGGGCTCTGGGGCCAACGTCCTGACTTTC.

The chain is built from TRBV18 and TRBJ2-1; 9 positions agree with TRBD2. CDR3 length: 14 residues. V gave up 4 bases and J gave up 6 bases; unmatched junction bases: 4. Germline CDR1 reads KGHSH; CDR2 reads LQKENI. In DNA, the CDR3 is TGTGCCAGCTCACGGGGACTAGCTCCCAATGAGCAGTTCTTC. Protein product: CASSRGLAPNEQFF.

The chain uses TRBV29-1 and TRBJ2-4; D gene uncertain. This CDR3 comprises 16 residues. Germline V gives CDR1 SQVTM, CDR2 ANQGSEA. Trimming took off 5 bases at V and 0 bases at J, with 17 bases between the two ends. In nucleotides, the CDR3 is TGCAGCGTTTCTCAAAGCCCATCGTTAGCCAAAAACATTCAGTACTTC. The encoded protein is CSVSQSPSLAKNIQYF.

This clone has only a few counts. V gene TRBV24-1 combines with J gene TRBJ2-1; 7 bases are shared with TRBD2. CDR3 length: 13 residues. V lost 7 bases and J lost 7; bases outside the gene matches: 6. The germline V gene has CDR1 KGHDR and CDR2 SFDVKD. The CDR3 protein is CATRAGVGNEQFF. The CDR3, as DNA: TGTGCCACCAGGGCGGGAGTGGGAAATGAGCAGTTCTTC.

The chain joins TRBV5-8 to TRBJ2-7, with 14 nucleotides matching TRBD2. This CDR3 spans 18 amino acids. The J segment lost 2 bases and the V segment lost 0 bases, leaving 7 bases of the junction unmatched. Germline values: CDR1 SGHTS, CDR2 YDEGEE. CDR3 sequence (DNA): TGTGCCAGCAGCTTGGCCGGGACTAGCGGGAGATGGACCTACGAGCAGTACTTC. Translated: CASSLAGTSGRWTYEQYF.

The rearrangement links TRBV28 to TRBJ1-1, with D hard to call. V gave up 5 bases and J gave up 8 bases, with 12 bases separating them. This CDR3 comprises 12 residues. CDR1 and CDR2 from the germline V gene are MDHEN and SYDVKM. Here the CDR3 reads CASSPPWREAFF. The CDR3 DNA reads TGTGCCAGCAGTCCCCCGTGGAGGGAAGCTTTCTTT.

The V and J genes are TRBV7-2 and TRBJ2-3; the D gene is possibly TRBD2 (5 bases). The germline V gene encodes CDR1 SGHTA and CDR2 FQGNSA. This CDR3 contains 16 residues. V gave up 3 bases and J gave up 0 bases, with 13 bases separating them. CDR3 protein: CASSFFAGASTDTQYF. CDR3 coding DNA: TGTGCCAGCAGCTTTTTCGCGGGTGCTAGCACAGATACGCAGTATTTT.

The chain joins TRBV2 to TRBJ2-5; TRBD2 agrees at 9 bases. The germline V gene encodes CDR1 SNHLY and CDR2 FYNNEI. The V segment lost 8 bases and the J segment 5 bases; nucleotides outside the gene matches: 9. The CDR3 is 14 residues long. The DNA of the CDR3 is TGTGCCAGCTACCCCAGGACTAGCGCGGAGACCCAGTACTTC. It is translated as CASYPRTSAETQYF.

CDR3 DNA sequence: TGTGCCAGCAGTAGGGACTCATACGGGCCCCAGCATTTT. Its translation is CASSRDSYGPQHF. The chain is built from TRBV6-5 and TRBJ1-5, with D perhaps matching TRBD1 (5 bases). Germline V CDR1 and CDR2: MNHEY, SVGAGI. This CDR3 spans 13 amino acids. V was cut by 5 bases and J by 9 bases, with 14 bases left in between.